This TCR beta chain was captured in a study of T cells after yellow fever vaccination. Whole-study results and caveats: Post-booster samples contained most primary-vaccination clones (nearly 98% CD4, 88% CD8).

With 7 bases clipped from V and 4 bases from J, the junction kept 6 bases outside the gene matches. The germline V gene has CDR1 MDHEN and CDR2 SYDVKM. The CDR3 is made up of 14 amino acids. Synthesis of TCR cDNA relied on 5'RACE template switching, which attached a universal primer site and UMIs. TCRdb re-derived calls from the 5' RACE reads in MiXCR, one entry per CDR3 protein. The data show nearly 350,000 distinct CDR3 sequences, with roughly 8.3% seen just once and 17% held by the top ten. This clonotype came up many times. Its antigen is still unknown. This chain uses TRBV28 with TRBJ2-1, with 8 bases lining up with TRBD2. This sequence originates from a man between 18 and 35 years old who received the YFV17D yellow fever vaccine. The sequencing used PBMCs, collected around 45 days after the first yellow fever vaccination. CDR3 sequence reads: CASTSGGGYNEQFF. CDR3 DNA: TGTGCCAGCACCTCCGGGGGGGGGTACAATGAGCAGTTCTTC. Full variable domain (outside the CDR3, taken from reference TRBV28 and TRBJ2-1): DVKVTQSSRYLVKRTGEKVFLECVQDMDHENMFWYRQDPGLGLRLIYFSYDVKMKEKGDIPEGYSVSREKKERFSLILESASTNQTSMYLCASTSGGGYNEQFFGPGTRLTVL.